Only a few counts were recorded for the clone carrying this TCR beta chain. Its specificity is not known. Sequencing used immunoSEQ multiplex PCR; TCRdb keeps in-frame clones, though not all of them. The profile shows some 660,000 clones, around four fifths of them singletons. This sample was taken from a study of shared clonotypes between healthy human individuals. Study-level points and caveats: Of the naive CD4 clonotypes, around 5.2% were shared across a handful of donors.

V shed 8 bases, J shed 9 bases, and the junction held 10 bases outside the gene matches. Per the germline V gene, CDR1 is MDHEN and CDR2 is SYDVKM. The CDR3 consists of 14 residues. Sequencing was done on a sample of memory CD4+ T cells sorted from blood. The subset denotes: CD45RA-negative fraction. This sequence was found in a woman younger than 45 in good health. V usage is TRBV28 and J usage is TRBJ2-1, with 10 positions matching TRBD2. The CDR3 region is CASQLAGEVGEQFF. DNA for the CDR3: TGTGCCAGCCAGCTAGCGGGAGAAGTTGGTGAGCAGTTCTTC.